This T cell receptor (beta chain) was documented in a study of T cell repertoires in cytomegalovirus infection. About the study: Matching HLA type and CMV infection were both indicated by public TCR beta signatures.

Study-wide points: Dominating the ex vivo response were HLA-C-restricted CMV-specific TCR beta clonotypes. Pooled public TCR beta family frequency picked out CMV carriers with the relevant HLA.

TCRdb analysed the reads with MiXCR anew, one entry per CDR3 protein. The data show around 350,000 distinct CDR3 sequences, around 18% seen once. Notes on this clonotype: The antigen is unknown.

Sequencing input: PBMCs. The origin of this receptor is a human donor in good health (CMV status not recorded). Some clones in this sample may be carry-over from other donors' samples.

Written as DNA, the CDR3 is TGTGCCAGCAGCTTGGCCCCGGGCCGGGGTTTCAACTATGGCTACACCTTC. It is translated as CASSLAPGRGFNYGYTF. The chain employs TRBV5-4 and TRBJ1-2; D call uncertain. This CDR3 is built from 17 residues. Trimming left V 0 bases short and J 2 bases short, with 17 bases between. CDR1 is SGHNT, CDR2 YYREEE, per germline (reference sequence). Combining the CDR3 with reference TRBV5-4 and TRBJ1-2 gives the whole variable domain ETGVTQSPTHLIKTRGQQVTLRCSSQSGHNTVSWYQQALGQGPQFIFQYYREEENGRGNFPPRFSGLQFPNYSSELNVNALELDDSALYLCASSLAPGRGFNYGYTFGSGTRLTVV.